The entry below gives a single T cell receptor (beta chain) sequence along with its context. Its binding antigen is unknown. Base quality data are lacking; no much larger clone is found one base away. This entry comes from a study of shared clonotypes between healthy human individuals (dated by TCRdb to 2018 to 2020). Background for the entire study: The cohort included a few men and a couple of women between 18 and 49 years of age. Libraries were prepared and TCR repertoires were sequenced by different laboratories using diverse techniques, in order to increase sequencing depth and limit assay-specific biases. For each donor, CD4 naive and CD4 memory were each run on three plates, CD8 naive on two plates, and CD8 memory on one plate. Between about 0.8 and 9.5 billion PBMCs per donor were obtained by leukapheresis. Blood TCR repertoires of roughly five healthy adults were deeply sequenced to estimate repertoire size and the extent of clonotype sharing between individuals. What the study reported, not specific to this receptor: Even with the large sequencing depth, rarefaction of the sorted-subset datasets indicated that sequencing was incomplete. Based on pairwise subsampling, the degree of clonotype sharing among donors was expected to be affected by sequencing depth. Sampling was restricted to blood, and TCR repertoires in tissues likely differ from the TCR repertoires found in blood. The genetic and exposure-history diversity represented was limited by the small number of donors. Naive subsets generally had larger estimated clonotype richness than memory subsets. Compared with non-shared clonotypes, the clonotypes found in all four sorted-subset donors had higher generation probabilities. Roughly 5.2% of naive CD4, 3.5% of naive CD8, roughly 2.4% of memory CD4, and about 0.4% of memory CD8 clonotypes were shared across several donors.

The donors were healthy, HIV-negative adults who had no recently reported acute infections or vaccinations. Only Caucasian adults living in Nashville, Tennessee, USA were represented among the donors. CD4+ T cells were enriched by magnetic negative selection, after which naive cells were positively selected on CD45RA and the negative fraction was taken as the memory subset. Blood was obtained by leukapheresis, after which PBMCs were separated by Ficoll-Histopaque density gradient centrifugation and cryopreserved in liquid nitrogen vapor phase. Purity and quantity of every magnetically sorted T cell population were checked by analytical flow cytometry. Genomic DNA was isolated from every sorted fraction and measured by UV absorbance on a Nanodrop 2000c. The CDR3 measures 15 amino acids from cysteine to phenylalanine. Only the CDR3 DNA stays, 45 bases, in frame from base 1. V ends up 4 bases short and J 2 bases short, with an unmatched junction base count of 7. According to the germline V gene, CDR1 reads SQVTM and CDR2 reads ANQGSEA.

TCR CDR3 regions were amplified from genomic DNA by multiplex PCR using the deep immunoSEQ assay. For each cell subset, the extracted genomic DNA was distributed evenly across all wells of several immunoSEQ 96-well plates, and each plate served as one replicate. For sorted subsets, 200 to 250 ng of genomic DNA, equivalent to 25,000 to 30,000 T cell genomes, went into each replicate PCR. Purified libraries were measured with a Qubit 3.0 fluorometer, size-checked on a Bioanalyzer 2100, and measured again with the KAPA Library Quantification kit. Every immunoSEQ 96-well plate was sequenced on a separate single-read 150-cycle Illumina NextSeq 550 flow cell. In the authors' own workflow: Because the immunoSEQ output held only junctional sequences and lacked quality scores, the filtering could not match the filtering applied to full-length reads. To assign V/J genes and CDR3, sequences were annotated against IMGT germline references using PyIR, a Python wrapper for IgBLAST v1.9. Reads were removed for weak V/J assignments (E-value above 1e-6), missing CDR3, stop codons, out-of-frame junctions, or ambiguous translated residues. V3J clonotypes were defined by identical inferred V gene, J gene, and CDR3 amino acid sequence. Percentage overlap between repertoires was computed as shared unique clonotypes divided by the size of the smaller repertoire. RTK rarefaction, the Chao1 estimator, and Recon v2.1 estimates of unobserved clonotypes were used to assess repertoire richness. Generation probabilities for all TCRbeta clonotypes obtained by the gDNA method from a few donors were computed using OLGA. TCRdb carries this immuneACCESS record with in-frame sequences only. Its versions omit some clonotypes, under half of them owing to an unresolved V gene in the studies checked, with the rest unexplained. V, J and clone size are taken as reported in that table, and D and trimming were inferred from the DNA itself. Across this sample there are about 600,000 clones, with approximately 97% seen only once. Around 0.057% of the sample is taken by the ten largest.

Recombination linked TRBV29-1 to TRBJ2-3, with 9 bases aligning to TRBD2. The sequencing input was naive CD4+ T cells sorted from blood. The cell subset or site label corresponds to: CD45RA+ positively selected. The origin of this receptor is a woman in her twenties or thirties in good health. The DNA sequence is TGCAGCGTTGGAAGAGCGGGAGGATCCACAGATACGCAGTATTTT. It encodes CSVGRAGGSTDTQYF.